This T cell receptor (beta chain) was captured by sequencing in a study of T cells after yellow fever vaccination. In making TCR cDNA, 5'RACE template switching added a universal primer site and UMIs to it. TCRdb re-analysed the 5' RACE reads in MiXCR, keeping a single row per CDR3 protein. The data contain around 340,000 distinct CDR3 sequences, roughly 8.7% of them singletons. The germline gives CDR1 SGDLS, CDR2 YYNGEE. The CDR3 extends over 15 amino acids. V lost 0 bases, J lost 2 bases, and 0 bases stayed unmatched. Turning to this clonotype: Its antigen is unidentified.

Study conclusions and caveats: In post-booster samples, most primary-vaccination clones reappeared (about 95% CD4, about 91% CD8). By day 5 rather than day 15, the secondary response had peaked, though it was weaker. The CD4 compartment and the CD8 compartment contained a small share of clonotypes in common.

The chain is built from TRBV9 and TRBJ2-1; 9 bases agree with TRBD1. The sample here was PBMCs, taken on the day of the first yellow fever vaccination. The sequence was collected from a man between 18 and 29 years old who received the YFV17D yellow fever vaccine. The CDR3 nucleotides read TGTGCCAGCAGCGTAGGGGACAGGGCCTACAATGAGCAGTTCTTC. It yields the protein CASSVGDRAYNEQFF.